Below are 19 T cell receptor beta chains sequenced from a single sample in a study of regulatory T cells in long-lasting Graves disease. Construction of the TCR beta libraries employed iRepertoire HTBI primers in conjunction with Arm-PCR of CDR3 regions. TCRdb called the multiplex PCR reads again in MiXCR, with one record for every CDR3 protein. This sample has over 450,000 distinct CDR3 sequences; 12% occur once, and the top ten carry roughly 9.3%. Sample time point: newly diagnosed GD, antithyroid drugs for less than 3 months. With RNA extracted from PBMCs as input, the TCR library was made. This sample also belongs to another study, concerning T cells in Graves' hyperthyroidism and ophthalmopathy.

The sequencing here drew on peripheral blood mononuclear cells (PBMCs), taken at new diagnosis, from a patient treated with antithyroid drugs. The receptors stem from a woman under 40 with Graves disease.

This clonotype was recorded a few times. This likely comes from a read error, as the CDR3 has no conserved phenylalanine or tryptophan at its end. The chain uses TRBV6-1 and TRBJ1-1; perhaps TRBD1 as D (6 bases). The germline gives CDR1 MNHNS, CDR2 SASEGT. This CDR3 contains 14 residues. Trimming took 6 bases from V and 5 from J, leaving 16 bases between them. CDR3 region: CASSNRVEATEAFL. The DNA for the CDR3 is TGTGCCAGCAGCAACAGGGTAGAGGCAACTGAAGCTTTCCTT.

This clonotype was counted at least ten times. The chain is built from TRBV2 and TRBJ2-3, with 10 bases identical to TRBD1. From germline, CDR1 is SNHLY and CDR2 FYNNEI. CDR3 length: 14 amino acids. With 4 bases clipped from V and 8 bases from J, the junction kept 6 bases outside the gene matches. CDR3: CASSAGTGEGTQYF. CDR3 sequence (DNA): TGTGCCAGCAGTGCGGGGACAGGGGAGGGTACGCAGTATTTT.

This clonotype showed up many times. The chain is built from TRBV27 and TRBJ2-1; 8 bases are shared with TRBD1. V shed 10 bases, J shed 3 bases, and the junction held 5 bases outside the gene matches. In germline, CDR1 is MNHEY, CDR2 SMNVEV (reference sequence). The CDR3 extends over 13 amino acids. Here the CDR3 reads CAIPGGGYNEQFF. The CDR3 nucleotides are TGTGCCATCCCAGGGGGCGGCTACAATGAGCAGTTCTTC.

The chain joins TRBV18 to TRBJ2-5, with D perhaps given as TRBD1 or TRBD2 (6 bases each). Between the trimmed V and J ends, which lost 8 bases and 5 bases, there was a span of 12 bases. This CDR3 is built from 12 residues. Germline V lookup: CDR1 KGHSH, CDR2 LQKENI. The CDR3 DNA follows: TGTGCCAGCCAGACAGGAGGGGAGACCCAGTACTTC. It translates to CASQTGGETQYF.

The chain links TRBV20-1 to TRBJ2-3; 8 nucleotides align to TRBD1. The germline V gene encodes CDR1 DFQATT and CDR2 SNEGSKA (reference sequence). The CDR3 contains 14 residues. Unmatched junction bases numbered 9, after V lost 6 bases and J lost 4 bases. The CDR3 DNA is TGCAGTGCCCAAATCCGACAGGGGCCAGATACGCAGTATTTT. It encodes CSAQIRQGPDTQYF.

This clonotype showed up many times. V usage is TRBV3-1 and J usage is TRBJ2-5; TRBD2 agrees at 13 bases. V dropped 4 bases and J dropped 5; count of bases not matched to a gene: 1. CDR1 and CDR2 (germline): LGHDT, YNNKEL (reference sequence). This CDR3 region has 14 residues. The CDR3 DNA reads as TGTGCCAGCAGCCGGACTAGCGGGAGTGAGACCCAGTACTTC. Protein: CASSRTSGSETQYF.

This clonotype turned up a few times. The chain links TRBV19 to TRBJ2-1, with TRBD2 identical over 8 bases. With V trimmed by 4 bases and J by 7 bases, 3 bases remained unmatched. This CDR3 region has 13 residues. The germline V gene encodes CDR1 LNHDA and CDR2 SQIVND (reference sequence). The CDR3 reads CASSTPGGNEQFF. The CDR3 DNA is TGTGCCAGTAGTACCCCGGGGGGGAATGAGCAGTTCTTC.

This clonotype was detected many times. The chain has TRBV9 and TRBJ2-3, with 7 bases identical to TRBD2. Germline CDR1 SGDLS, CDR2 YYNGEE. This CDR3 contains 16 residues. Trimming cost V 3 bases and J 1 base; bases outside gene matches: 8. This chain's CDR3 is CASSGDGAGGTDTQYF. DNA of the CDR3: TGTGCCAGCAGCGGGGATGGGGCGGGAGGCACAGATACGCAGTATTTT.

This clonotype was recorded many times. The chain combines TRBV27 with TRBJ2-2, with TRBD2 identical over 7 bases. V gave up 6 bases and J gave up 15 bases; unmatched junction bases: 10. This CDR3 is built from 12 residues. Germline CDR1 is MNHEY and CDR2 is SMNVEV (reference sequence). The CDR3 loop reads CASRATVGGVFF. Here the CDR3 DNA reads TGTGCCAGCAGAGCGACAGTTGGGGGGGTGTTTTTT.

This clonotype was observed many times. DNA of the CDR3: TGTGCCAGCAGCGTAAGCCGGGTTAGCACAGATACGCAGTATTTT. Its translation is CASSVSRVSTDTQYF. This chain connects TRBV9 to TRBJ2-3; D gene uncertain. Trimming took off 1 base at V and 0 bases at J, with 9 bases between the two ends. CDR1 and CDR2 from the germline V gene are SGDLS and YYNGEE. The CDR3 has 15 residues.

This clonotype has more than one count but fewer than ten. V is TRBV28 and J is TRBJ2-3, with a tentative D call TRBD2 (6 bases). Germline loops: CDR1 MDHEN, CDR2 SYDVKM. V dropped 4 bases and J dropped 4 bases, with 12 bases sitting between them. The CDR3 sequence is 14 residues long. The CDR3 spells CASSSYPSADTQYF. In DNA form, the CDR3 reads TGTGCCAGCAGTTCCTACCCTAGCGCAGATACGCAGTATTTT.

The chain joins TRBV20-1 to TRBJ1-2, with 11 bases lining up with TRBD1. Per germline, CDR1 DFQATT and CDR2 SNEGSKA (reference sequence). J lost 9 bases, V lost 1 base, and 7 bases had no gene match. The CDR3 consists of 14 residues. CDR3 in amino acids: CSARGTGGGESYTF. The CDR3 DNA reads TGCAGTGCTAGAGGGACAGGGGGCGGGGAGAGCTACACCTTC.

This chain connects TRBV13 to TRBJ2-7; 9 bases are a match to TRBD2. The CDR3 runs to 16 residues. Losses at the gene ends were 2 bases for V and 7 bases for J; bases not matched to a gene: 12. Germline lookup yields CDR1 PRHDT and CDR2 FYEKMQ (reference sequence). CDR3 residues: CASSLSETSGLWEQYF. In nucleotides, the CDR3 is TGTGCCAGCAGCTTATCCGAGACTAGCGGTTTATGGGAGCAGTACTTC.

This clonotype was observed many times. This chain joins TRBV2 and TRBJ2-5, with D possibly being TRBD1 (6 bases). V was shortened by 8 bases and J by 2 bases, with 18 bases between the two germline ends. Germline lookup yields CDR1 SNHLY and CDR2 FYNNEI. The length of the CDR3 is 15 residues. The CDR3 coding sequence is TGTGCCAGCCCGCAACCGGGACACCCTCAAGAGACCCAGTACTTC. It encodes CASPQPGHPQETQYF.

The rearrangement links TRBV10-2 to TRBJ1-5, with 10 positions matching TRBD1. Germline assignment: CDR1 WSHSY and CDR2 SAAADI. With 3 bases clipped from V and 2 bases from J, the junction kept 1 base outside the gene matches. The CDR3 totals 15 residues. CDR3 sequence: CASSDGTGGNQPQHF. The CDR3 coding sequence is TGCGCCAGCAGTGATGGGACAGGGGGCAATCAGCCCCAGCATTTT.

This clonotype came up many times. The chain recombines TRBV11-2 with TRBJ2-7; D unclear. Germline V CDR1 and CDR2: SGHAT, FQNNGV. V was cut by 1 base and J by 6 bases, with 4 bases left in between. The CDR3 runs 11 residues. The CDR3 is CASSLGVEQYF. As DNA, the CDR3 is TGTGCCAGCAGCTTAGGAGTCGAGCAGTACTTC.

This clonotype was detected a few times. The CDR3 loop reads CASSWGQGPYEQYF. CDR3 DNA sequence: TGCGCCAGCAGCTGGGGACAGGGCCCCTACGAGCAGTACTTC. The rearrangement joins TRBV5-1 to TRBJ2-7; 9 bases match TRBD1. This CDR3 spans 14 amino acids. The trim removed 3 bases at V and 2 bases at J, leaving 3 bases unmatched. CDR1 is SGHRS and CDR2 is YFSETQ in the germline V gene.

This clonotype was detected ten times or more. The chain employs TRBV20-1 and TRBJ2-7; D is ambiguous. V lost 6 bases, J lost 4 bases, and 13 bases lay in between. The CDR3 spans 12 residues. Looked up from germline, CDR1 is DFQATT and CDR2 is SNEGSKA (reference sequence). The CDR3 DNA reads as TGCAGTGCCCCCTCGGGCGGATACGAGCAGTACTTC. It yields the protein CSAPSGGYEQYF.

This clonotype was counted ten times or more. V gene TRBV18 combines with J gene TRBJ1-4; D uncertain. The V gene's germline CDR1 is KGHSH and CDR2 LQKENI. The CDR3 consists of 14 residues. V dropped 4 bases and J dropped 0 bases, with 6 bases sitting between them. The CDR3 spells CASSHPSTNEKLFF. CDR3 DNA sequence: TGTGCCAGCTCACACCCGTCAACTAATGAAAAACTGTTTTTT.